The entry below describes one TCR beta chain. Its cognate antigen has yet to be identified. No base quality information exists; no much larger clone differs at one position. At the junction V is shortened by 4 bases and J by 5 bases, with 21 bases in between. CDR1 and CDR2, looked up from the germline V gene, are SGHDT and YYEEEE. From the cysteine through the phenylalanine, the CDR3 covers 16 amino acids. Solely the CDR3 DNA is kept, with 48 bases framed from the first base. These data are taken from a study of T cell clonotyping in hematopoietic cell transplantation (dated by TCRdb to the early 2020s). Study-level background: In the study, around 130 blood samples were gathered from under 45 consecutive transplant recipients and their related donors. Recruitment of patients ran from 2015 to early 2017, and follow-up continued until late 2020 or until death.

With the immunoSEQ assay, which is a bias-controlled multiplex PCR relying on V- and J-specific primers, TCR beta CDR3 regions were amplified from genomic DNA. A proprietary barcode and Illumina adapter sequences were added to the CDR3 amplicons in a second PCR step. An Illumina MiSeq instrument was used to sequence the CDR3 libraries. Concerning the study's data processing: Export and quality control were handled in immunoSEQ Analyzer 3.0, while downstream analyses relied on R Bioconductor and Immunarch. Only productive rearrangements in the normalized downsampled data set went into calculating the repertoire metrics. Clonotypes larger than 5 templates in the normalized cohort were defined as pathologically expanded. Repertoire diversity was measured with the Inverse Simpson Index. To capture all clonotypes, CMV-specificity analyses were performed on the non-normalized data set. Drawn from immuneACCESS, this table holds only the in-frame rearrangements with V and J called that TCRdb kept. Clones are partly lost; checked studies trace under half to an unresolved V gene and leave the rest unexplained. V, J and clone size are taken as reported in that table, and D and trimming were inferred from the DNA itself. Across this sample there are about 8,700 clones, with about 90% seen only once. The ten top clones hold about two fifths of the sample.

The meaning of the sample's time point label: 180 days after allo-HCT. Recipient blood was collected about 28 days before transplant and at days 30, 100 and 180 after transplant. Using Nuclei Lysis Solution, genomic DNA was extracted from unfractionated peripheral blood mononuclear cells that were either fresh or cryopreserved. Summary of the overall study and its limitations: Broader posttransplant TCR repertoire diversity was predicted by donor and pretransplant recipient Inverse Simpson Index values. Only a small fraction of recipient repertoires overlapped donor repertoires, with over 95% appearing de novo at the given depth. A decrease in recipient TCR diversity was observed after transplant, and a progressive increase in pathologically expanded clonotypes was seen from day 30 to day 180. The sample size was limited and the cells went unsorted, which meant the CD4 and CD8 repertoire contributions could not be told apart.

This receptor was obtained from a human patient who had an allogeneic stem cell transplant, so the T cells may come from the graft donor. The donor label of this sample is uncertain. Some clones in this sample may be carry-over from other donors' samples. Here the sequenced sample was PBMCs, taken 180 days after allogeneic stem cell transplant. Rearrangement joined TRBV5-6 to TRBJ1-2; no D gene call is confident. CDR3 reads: CASSPVRYLLGYGYTF. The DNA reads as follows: TGTGCCAGCAGCCCTGTGCGGTACCTCCTGGGTTATGGCTACACCTTC.